This T cell receptor beta chain was sequenced for a study of blood T cell repertoires in COVID-19. In the study overall: Collection of acute and convalescent COVID-19 samples took place in the United States, Italy and Spain. From T cells, B-cell-depleted T cells, or PBMCs came the material, which was cDNA or gDNA.

How the authors handled the data: Reference gene primer amplification gave estimated nucleated cell counts. Data came from immunoSEQ multiplex PCR; TCRdb stores just in-frame clones and leaves some out. The D gene and trimming were derived from the DNA, and the V and J assignments and clone size from that table. The sample has roughly 250,000 clones, roughly 80% seen once. Between the trimmed V and J ends, which lost 3 bases and 3 bases, there was a span of 12 bases. Germline V CDR1 and CDR2: SGHRS, YFSETQ. The CDR3 totals 14 residues. This chain connects TRBV5-1 to TRBJ1-1; tentative D call: TRBD1 (6 bases). The sequenced sample consisted of peripheral blood. The source of this sequence is a woman older than 75 with active or convalescent COVID-19. CDR3 DNA sequence: TGCGCCAGCAGCTGGACAGCCCAAGACACTGAAGCTTTCTTT. Encoded protein: CASSWTAQDTEAFF.